This T cell receptor beta chain was obtained from a study of cytomegalovirus exposure and HLA in healthy donors. Vbeta (60) and Jbeta (13) primers were used in the PCR. Assay: immunoSEQ multiplex PCR; the TCRdb copy retains only in-frame clones and omits some. The sample has approximately 81,000 clones; 70% to 85% are singletons. Germline CDR1 is SEHNR and CDR2 is FQNEAQ (reference sequence). V lost 5 bases and J lost 3, with 19 bases in between. CDR3 length equals 16 residues. The sequenced sample was PBMCs. This chain links TRBV7-9 with TRBJ1-1; D is unresolved. The origin of this receptor is a woman aged 45-60 years in good health and CMV-seronegative. CDR3 sequence: CASSDDPGSFHTEAFF. The CDR3 DNA follows: TGTGCCAGCAGCGACGACCCGGGGAGCTTTCACACTGAAGCTTTCTTT.